This T cell receptor (beta chain) is from a study of shared clonotypes between healthy human individuals. The study, taken as a whole, reports: Estimated clonotype richness was generally higher in naive than memory subsets.

Regarding this clone: Its antigen remains unidentified.

Trimming left V 3 bases short and J 8 bases short, with 10 bases between. This CDR3 region has 12 residues. The V gene's germline CDR1 is SGHDT and CDR2 YYEEEE. Genomic DNA from each subset was divided evenly over several immunoSEQ plates. Generated by immunoSEQ multiplex PCR, the TCRdb table keeps only in-frame clones and is missing some. The profile covers 950,000 to 1,300,000 clones, with roughly 80% appearing a single time and 1.4% taken by the ten largest. A split of CD4+ cells into CD45RA+ naive and CD45RA-negative memory subsets was performed. Sequenced: memory CD4+ T cells sorted from blood. Indicated subset: CD45RA-negative fraction. This receptor was identified in a man aged 18 to 29 in good health. The V call is TRBV5-6, the J call TRBJ2-3; D is perhaps TRBD2 (5 bases). CDR3 sequence reads: CASSYTSGTQYF. The DNA of the CDR3 is TGTGCCAGCAGCTACACAAGCGGTACGCAGTATTTT.